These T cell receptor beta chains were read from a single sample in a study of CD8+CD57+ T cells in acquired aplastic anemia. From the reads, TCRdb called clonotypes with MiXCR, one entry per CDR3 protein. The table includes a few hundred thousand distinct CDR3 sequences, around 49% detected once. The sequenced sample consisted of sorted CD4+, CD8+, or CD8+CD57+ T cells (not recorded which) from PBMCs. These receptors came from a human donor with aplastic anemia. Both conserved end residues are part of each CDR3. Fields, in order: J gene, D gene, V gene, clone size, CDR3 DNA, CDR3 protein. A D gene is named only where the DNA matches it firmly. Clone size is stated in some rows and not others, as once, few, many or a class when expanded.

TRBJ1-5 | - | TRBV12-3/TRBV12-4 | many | TGTGCCAGCAGTTTAGGGGGGCGGTATCAGCCCCAGCATTTT | CASSLGGRYQPQHF
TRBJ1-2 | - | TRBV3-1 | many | TGTGCCAGCAGCCAAGGAAGGGGTCACGGGTTCGGCTACACCTTC | CASSQGRGHGFGYTF
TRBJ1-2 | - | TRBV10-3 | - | TGTGCCATCAGTGAGTCACGGGACAAGTATGGCTACACCTTC | CAISESRDKYGYTF
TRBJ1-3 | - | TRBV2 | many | TGTGCCAGCAGTCGGCCGTCTGGAAACACCATATATTTT | CASSRPSGNTIYF
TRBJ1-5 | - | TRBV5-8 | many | TGTGCCAGCAGGCCACAGGGTAGGGCCAATCAGCCCCAGCATTTT | CASRPQGRANQPQHF
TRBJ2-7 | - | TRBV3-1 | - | TGTGCCAGCAGACCCCCCGGGGGCGCAATCCTCTTC | CASRPPGGAILF
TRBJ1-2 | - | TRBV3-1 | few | TGTGCCAGCAGCCGACGAGGGGGGGGAATCTATGGCTACACCTTC | CASSRRGGGIYGYTF
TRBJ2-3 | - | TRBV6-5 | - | TGTGCCAGCAGTTACACTAGCACAGATACGCAGTATTTT | CASSYTSTDTQYF
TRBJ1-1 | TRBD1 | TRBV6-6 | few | TGTGCCAGCAATCGACAGGGGGCCTCTGAAGCTTTCTTT | CASNRQGASEAFF
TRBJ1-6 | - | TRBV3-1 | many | TGTGCCAGCAGACGGCTGGGGGAACGATCACCCCTCCACTTT | CASRRLGERSPLHF
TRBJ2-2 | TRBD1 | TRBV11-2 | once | TGTGCCAGCATTCCAGGGGGCCATAGCGGGGAGCTGTTTTTT | CASIPGGHSGELFF
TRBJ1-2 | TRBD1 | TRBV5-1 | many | TGCGCCAGCAGCACCGACAGGGGGCATGGCTACACCTTC | CASSTDRGHGYTF
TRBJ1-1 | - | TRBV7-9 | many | TGTGCCAGCAGGGATAGCACAGTTGGCGCCGACACTGAAGCTTTCTTT | CASRDSTVGADTEAFF
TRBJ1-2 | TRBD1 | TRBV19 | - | TGTGCCAGTACCGAGGGGGCCAGGGCCCTTATTAACTGTGGCTACACCTTC | CASTEGARALINCGYTF
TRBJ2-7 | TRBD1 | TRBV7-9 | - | TGTGCCAGCAGCGTGACAGGGGGACACTACGAGCAGTACTTC | CASSVTGGHYEQYF
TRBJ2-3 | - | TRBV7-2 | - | TGTGCCAGCAGCTTAGTTGATTACACAGATACGCAGTATTTT | CASSLVDYTDTQYF
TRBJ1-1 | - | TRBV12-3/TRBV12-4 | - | TGTGCCAGCAGTTTACGGGACTCAGCGTTGAACACTGAAGCTTTCTTT | CASSLRDSALNTEAFF
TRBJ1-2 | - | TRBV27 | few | TGTGCCAGCAGGACCTCTCAAGGGGCAGGGGATAGGGATGGCTACACCTTC | CASRTSQGAGDRDGYTF
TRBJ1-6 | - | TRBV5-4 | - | TGTGCCAGCACCCCTGACGGAATAACTAATTCACCCCTCCACTTT | CASTPDGITNSPLHF
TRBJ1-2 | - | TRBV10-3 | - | TGTGCCATCAGTGAGGAGAGTGGCTACACCTTC | CAISEESGYTF
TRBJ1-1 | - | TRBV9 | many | TGTGCCAGCAGCGTAGCCAGTCGTGACACTGAAGCTTTCTTT | CASSVASRDTEAFF
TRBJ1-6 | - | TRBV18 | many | TGTGCCAGCTCACCACCGAGCAGGGGTTCTAATTCACCCCTCCACTTT | CASSPPSRGSNSPLHF
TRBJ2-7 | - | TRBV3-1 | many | TGTGCCAGCAGTGATACAGGGTCGTCATTCTACGAGCAGTACTTC | CASSDTGSSFYEQYF
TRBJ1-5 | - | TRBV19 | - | TGTGCCAGTAGTATATCGAGACAGGTTATCGGTGGGAGCAATCAGCCCCAGCATTTT | CASSISRQVIGGSNQPQHF
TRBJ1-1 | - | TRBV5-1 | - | TGCGCCAGCAGCTTGGATGTCGGGGGCCGGAACACTGAAGCTTTCTTT | CASSLDVGGRNTEAFF